This TCR beta chain is from a study of cytotoxic CD8 clonotypes in ibrutinib-treated CLL. About the study: Recorded responses included around 25 partial and 2 complete; following median about 70 months, roughly 15 stayed remitted and about 12 progressed. General observations from the study: Clonality (at baseline) was higher than in age-matched healthy donors and tracked circulating CD8+ T-cell counts. Ibrutinib response saw clonality rise, and progression saw it return toward baseline. The study found public clonotypes uncommon, contracting or stable on treatment.

In the case of this clone: Antigen specificity is unknown.

V lost 4 bases to trimming and J lost 0 bases; unmatched junction nucleotides: 3. The CDR3 sequence is 15 residues long. Germline CDR1 is SGHNT and CDR2 is YYREEE (reference sequence). Generated by immunoSEQ multiplex PCR, the TCRdb table keeps only in-frame clones and is missing some. The data hold tens of thousands of clones, with approximately 54% observed a single time. This sample comprised PBMCs, obtained after 12 months of ibrutinib treatment. The origin of this receptor is a human donor with chronic lymphocytic leukemia. The chain is built from TRBV5-4 and TRBJ1-3, with 8 nucleotides matching TRBD1. The CDR3 loop is CASSVQGVSGNTIYF. In DNA, the CDR3 is TGTGCCAGCAGCGTACAGGGGGTCTCTGGAAACACCATATATTTT.